The present entry profiles one T cell receptor beta chain with its context. Germline assignment: CDR1 SGDLS and CDR2 YYNGEE. V shed 0 bases, J shed 4 bases, and the junction held 4 bases outside the gene matches. The length of the CDR3 is 14 residues. TCRdb's table, derived via immunoSEQ multiplex PCR, lists solely in-frame clones and lacks some. The repertoire holds 80,000 to 90,000 clones, 75% to 90% seen once, with roughly 1.7% in the top ten. The record originates from a study of T cells after somatic rescue of genetic block. What was sequenced was peripheral blood mononuclear cells (PBMCs). This sequence originates from a woman under 30. The rearrangement joins TRBV9 to TRBJ2-7; 7 bases match TRBD2. In nucleotides, the CDR3 is TGTGCCAGCAGCGTAGCTACCGGGGGGTACGAGCAGTACTTC. It specifies CASSVATGGYEQYF.